The 20 T cell receptor beta chains below were found in one sample sequenced in a study of blood T cells in healthy people across ages. Primed by a sample-barcoded 5' primer and a J-beta primer mix, a second PCR proceeded for about 6 to 12 cycles. In TCRdb, the 5' RACE reads were re-called with MiXCR into one record per CDR3 protein. The data contain 800,000 to 950,000 distinct CDR3 sequences, 40% to 60% of them singletons. Sequencing was done on a sample of blood. The receptors derive from a man in his thirties or forties in good health.

The chain is built from TRBV4-2 and TRBJ2-1; no clear D. Germline-derived CDR1 and CDR2 are LGHNA and YNFKEQ. The length of the CDR3 is 17 residues. Trimming shortened V by 0 bases and J by 2 bases, and 14 bases separated the two germline ends. CDR3 in DNA: TGTGCCAGCAGCCAAGATATGTACTCGACAACCTACAATGAGCAGTTCTTC. Protein: CASSQDMYSTTYNEQFF.

This clonotype appeared once. J is TRBJ2-7 and V is TRBV5-1; D is tentatively TRBD1 or TRBD2 (5 bases each). TRBJ2-5 explains the end of the DNA better; the J call may be wrong. This CDR3 has 13 amino acids. Germline CDR1 SGHRS, CDR2 YFSETQ. The CDR3 spells CASSARDLETQYF. CDR3 nucleotide sequence: TGCGCCAGCAGCGCCCGGGACCTAGAGACCCAGTACTTC.

This clonotype was seen a handful of times. The CDR3 protein is CASGLVTRTGSGEQFF. In DNA, the CDR3 is TGTGCTAGTGGTTTGGTAACTAGGACAGGGTCCGGTGAGCAGTTCTTC. The V call is TRBV12-5, the J call TRBJ2-1; 8 bases align to TRBD1. CDR3 length equals 16 residues. With 0 bases clipped from V and 9 bases from J, the junction kept 10 bases outside the gene matches. The germline CDR1 and CDR2 sequences are LGHNT and FRNRAP. Full variable domain (rest looked up from reference TRBV12-5 and TRBJ2-1): DARVTQTPRHKVTEMGQEVTMRCQPILGHNTVFWYRQTMMQGLELLAYFRNRAPLDDSGMPKDRFSAEMPDATLATLKIQPSEPRDSAVYFCASGLVTRTGSGEQFFGPGTRLTVL.

Concerning this clonotype itself: The junction departs from the called germline gene at one end, perhaps through a read error. V usage is TRBV6-5 and J usage is TRBJ2-3, with 8 bases identical to TRBD1. The CDR3 has 16 amino acids. Germline V gene lookup returns CDR1 MNHEY and CDR2 SVGAGI. The CDR3 here is CASSYSAGGFTDTPYF. DNA of the CDR3: TGTGCCAGCAGTTACTCTGCAGGGGGCTTCACAGATACGCCGTATTTT.

This chain uses TRBV6-5 with TRBJ1-5; a possible D gene is TRBD1 (5 bases). The CDR3 is 13 residues long. With 8 bases removed from V and 4 bases from J, the gap between germline ends came to 12 bases. The germline V gene has CDR1 MNHEY and CDR2 SVGAGI. CDR3 nucleotide sequence: TGTGCCAGCCGCTCGCAGGGAAATCAGCCCCAGCATTTT. Protein product: CASRSQGNQPQHF.

This chain connects TRBV20-1 to TRBJ1-6, with D tentatively TRBD1 (5 bases). Per germline, CDR1 DFQATT and CDR2 SNEGSKA (reference sequence). The CDR3 spans 12 residues. Deletions cut 4 bases from V and 9 bases from J, with 10 bases between. The CDR3 region has the DNA TGCAGTGCTAAGGACAACCTTTCACCCCTCCACTTT. It specifies CSAKDNLSPLHF.

J is TRBJ1-2 and V is TRBV12-3 or TRBV12-4; perhaps TRBD1 as D (5 bases). The CDR3 is 15 amino acids. V was shortened by 5 bases and J by 4 bases, with 17 bases between the two germline ends. The CDR3 bases are TGTGCCAGCAGTACTCCCGGAGGGGCCCTCTATGGCTACACCTTC. It encodes CASSTPGGALYGYTF.

This clonotype was recorded only once. The J gene is TRBJ2-3, the V gene TRBV7-2; D might be TRBD1 (6 bases). CDR3 length: 16 amino acids. CDR1 SGHTA and CDR2 FQGNSA come from the germline V gene. V dropped 5 bases and J dropped 1 base, with 16 bases sitting between them. The CDR3 spells CTSSRGGGWGTDTQYF. The CDR3 coding sequence is TGTACCAGCAGCCGAGGTGGGGGCTGGGGCACAGATACGCAGTATTTT.

The V call is TRBV6-6, the J call TRBJ2-3; 9 nucleotides align to TRBD2. Germline trimming cut 5 bases from V and 0 bases from J; bases unmatched to any gene: 6. This CDR3 is built from 16 residues. Germline V gives CDR1 MNHNY, CDR2 SVGAGI (reference sequence). The DNA for the CDR3 is TGTGCCAGCAGTCGCGGGGGGGCGCCTAGCACAGATACGCAGTATTTT. Translated, it gives CASSRGGAPSTDTQYF.

The rearrangement links TRBV13 to TRBJ2-1; a weak D match, TRBD1 (6 bases). The V end lost 5 bases, the J end lost 4 bases, and 12 bases lay between the germline ends. Germline assignment: CDR1 PRHDT and CDR2 FYEKMQ (reference sequence). CDR3 length equals 14 residues. CDR3 nucleotide sequence: TGTGCCAGCAGCCTCCTAAGGGGGTACAATGAGCAGTTCTTC. It specifies CASSLLRGYNEQFF.

The V gene is TRBV6-6, the J gene TRBJ2-7, with a weak D call TRBD1 (5 bases). The CDR3 consists of 14 residues. The ends were cut back, 2 bases at V and 4 bases at J, with 12 bases in the middle. CDR1 and CDR2 from the germline V gene are MNHNY and SVGAGI (reference sequence). The CDR3 reads CASSYQSPGYEQYF. The CDR3 region has the DNA TGTGCCAGCAGTTACCAGTCCCCAGGGTACGAGCAGTACTTC.

The sample holds many counts of this clonotype. The chain links TRBV16 to TRBJ2-7; D perhaps matches TRBD1 (6 bases). Germline CDR1 and CDR2: KGHSY and FQNENV. V gave up 3 bases and J gave up 4 bases, with 7 bases separating them. CDR3 length: 12 residues. As DNA, the CDR3 is TGTGCCAGCAGCCATGGACAGTACGAGCAGTACTTC. This sequence encodes CASSHGQYEQYF.

This chain uses TRBV20-1 with TRBJ2-3; TRBD1 matches at 10 bases. This CDR3 is built from 13 residues. V dropped 6 bases and J dropped 7; count of bases not matched to a gene: 7. Germline V lookup: CDR1 DFQATT, CDR2 SNEGSKA (reference sequence). CDR3: CSAPTGGVNTQYF. The DNA for the CDR3 is TGCAGTGCCCCGACAGGGGGCGTCAATACGCAGTATTTT.

The chain links TRBV6-2 or TRBV6-3 to TRBJ1-1, with D perhaps matching TRBD1 (5 bases). This CDR3 spans 14 amino acids. V was trimmed by 2 bases and J by 4 bases, leaving 11 bases between them. Germline V gene lookup returns CDR1 MNHEY and CDR2 SVGEGT. The CDR3 reads CASSYRGSITEAFF. Written as DNA, the CDR3 is TGTGCCAGCAGTTACAGGGGAAGTATCACTGAAGCTTTCTTT.

This clonotype was seen at least ten times. J is TRBJ2-1 and V is TRBV4-2; D unclear. The CDR3 length is 16 residues. V shed 0 bases and J shed 0 bases, with 9 bases lying between them. Looked up from germline, CDR1 is LGHNA and CDR2 is YNFKEQ. The CDR3 region is CASSQDPRGSYNEQFF. CDR3 in DNA: TGTGCCAGCAGCCAAGATCCGCGTGGCTCCTACAATGAGCAGTTCTTC.

The rearrangement links TRBV11-2 to TRBJ2-7; 8 nucleotides line up with TRBD2. Germline trimming cut 3 bases from V and 3 bases from J; bases unmatched to any gene: 4. The CDR3 covers 14 residues. Germline CDR1 SGHAT, CDR2 FQNNGV. DNA for the CDR3: TGTGCCAGCAGCTTGGGACTAGATGGCTACGAGCAGTACTTC. Protein: CASSLGLDGYEQYF.

This chain links TRBV19 with TRBJ1-2; D may be TRBD1 (5 bases). Trimming cost V 3 bases and J 5 bases, with 10 bases left between them. The CDR3 consists of 13 residues. Germline-derived CDR1 and CDR2 are LNHDA and SQIVND (reference sequence). The CDR3 DNA reads as TGTGCCAGTAGTATGGGGGGAGCATATGGCTACACCTTC. The encoded protein is CASSMGGAYGYTF. The complete variable domain, with remaining parts taken from reference TRBV19 and TRBJ1-2, reads DGGITQSPKYLFRKEGQNVTLSCEQNLNHDAMYWYRQDPGQGLRLIYYSQIVNDFQKGDIAEGYSVSREKKESFPLTVTSAQKNPTAFYLCASSMGGAYGYTFGSGTRLTVV.

The V and J genes are TRBV6-2 or TRBV6-3 and TRBJ2-5; possibly TRBD1 for D (6 bases). Deletions cut 4 bases from V and 11 bases from J, with 14 bases between. Germline V gene sequence: CDR1 MNHEY, CDR2 SVGEGT. The CDR3 spans 12 residues. The CDR3 loop is CASSSDSIKQYF. Written as DNA, the CDR3 is TGTGCCAGCAGTTCGGACAGCATCAAGCAGTACTTC.

V is TRBV5-6 and J is TRBJ1-2; no reliable D call. Trimming shortened V by 4 bases and J by 0 bases, and 13 bases separated the two germline ends. This CDR3 is 15 amino acids long. In germline, CDR1 is SGHDT, CDR2 YYEEEE. CDR3 nucleotide sequence: TGTGCCAGCAGCATAGGACCGCTAGCTAACTATGGCTACACCTTC. This gives the protein CASSIGPLANYGYTF.

V is TRBV6-6 and J is TRBJ2-7; TRBD2 matches 7 bases. Losses at the gene ends were 2 bases for V and 2 bases for J; bases not matched to a gene: 6. CDR3 length equals 15 residues. In germline, CDR1 is MNHNY, CDR2 SVGAGI (reference sequence). The CDR3 here is CASSYRSSGAYEQYF. The CDR3, as DNA: TGTGCCAGCAGTTACCGGTCTAGCGGAGCCTACGAGCAGTACTTC.